The source of this TCR beta chain is a study of Ad26.COV2.S vaccination and SARS-CoV-2 variants. Across the study: Donor got 5x10^10 or 1x10^11 viral particles of Ad26.COV2.S.

As concerns this clone: Antigen: not known.

Noted treatment: around 19 received Ad26.COV2.S at low or high dose, single or two shots; 5 received placebo; per-sample allocation not given. After the first vaccine or placebo injection, samples were drawn on day 63. Broader study findings: Similar non-spike TCR breadth was seen in vaccine and placebo recipients.

The assay was immunoSEQ multiplex PCR, and TCRdb's table has in-frame clones only and misses some. The repertoire includes about 680,000 clones, around 89% of them detected once, and about 1.5% sits in the top ten. V gave up 1 base and J gave up 11 bases, with 11 bases separating them. CDR3 length: 12 amino acids. CDR1 KGHSH and CDR2 LQKENI come from the germline V gene. The chain carries TRBV18 and TRBJ1-1; D remains ambiguous. The sample consisted of peripheral blood, taken in a trial of Ad26.COV2.S vaccine versus placebo. The TCR was taken from a person aged 18-65 years who received the Ad26.COV2.S COVID-19 vaccine or a placebo. CDR3 nucleotide sequence: TGTGCCAGCTCACCACAGGAGCAAAAGGCTTTCTTT. This codes for CASSPQEQKAFF.